The clone carrying this TCR beta chain was found once. The source of the sample is a study of T cell responses to AZD1222 COVID-19 vaccine. The table came from immunoSEQ multiplex PCR; TCRdb's copy has only in-frame clones and leaves some out. The table records about 140,000 clones, 89% of them present only once. V gave up 4 bases and J gave up 0 bases, with 9 bases separating them. Germline CDR1 GTSNPN, CDR2 SVGIG (reference sequence). This CDR3 is 13 amino acids long. The rearrangement uses TRBV30 and TRBJ1-1; D call uncertain. This specimen consisted of peripheral blood, obtained on day 0 of AZD1222 vaccination. This clonotype was obtained from an adult in good health. For the CDR3, the DNA is TGTGCCTGGACGCTGGGGATGAACACTGAAGCTTTCTTT. As protein: CAWTLGMNTEAFF.